These 29 T cell receptor beta chains share one sample of origin, sequenced in a study of cytomegalovirus exposure and HLA in healthy donors. Libraries were prepared by immunoSEQ multiplex PCR; TCRdb keeps only in-frame clonotypes and omits some of them. The table lists 95,000 to 120,000 clones, about 85% of them singletons. Sequenced: PBMCs. The receptors were gathered from a young woman in good health and CMV-seronegative.

This chain uses TRBV5-4 with TRBJ1-2; no clear D gene. Trimming cost V 2 bases and J 9 bases, with 17 bases left between them. This CDR3 is 14 amino acids long. CDR1 SGHNT and CDR2 YYREEE come from the germline V gene (reference sequence). CDR3 in DNA: TGTGCCAGCAGCTTTGAACCGGGATGGGGAAGCTACACCTTC. Translating it yields CASSFEPGWGSYTF. The full variable domain, completed using reference TRBV5-4 and TRBJ1-2, is ETGVTQSPTHLIKTRGQQVTLRCSSQSGHNTVSWYQQALGQGPQFIFQYYREEENGRGNFPPRFSGLQFPNYSSELNVNALELDDSALYLCASSFEPGWGSYTFGSGTRLTVV.

This clone was counted a single time. V and J are TRBV6-6 and TRBJ2-5, with 10 bases aligning to TRBD1. CDR3 length equals 13 residues. Germline V CDR1 and CDR2: MNHNY, SVGAGI (reference sequence). After removal of 5 bases from V and 6 bases from J, the junction contained 3 bases not matched to a gene. The CDR3 loop is CASSGTGEQTQYF. The CDR3 region has the DNA TGTGCCAGCAGTGGGACAGGGGAGCAGACCCAGTACTTC.

The chain recombines TRBV25-1 with TRBJ1-1, with 9 positions matching TRBD1. V was clipped by 3 bases and J by 5 bases; unmatched bases: 7. This CDR3 is built from 15 residues. The germline V gene has CDR1 MGHDK and CDR2 SYGVNS. The CDR3 here is CASSDRDRETTEAFF. CDR3 nucleotide sequence: TGTGCCAGCAGTGACCGGGACAGGGAGACTACTGAAGCTTTCTTT.

The chain carries TRBV9 and TRBJ2-1; 8 nucleotides align to TRBD2. Germline-derived CDR1 and CDR2 are SGDLS and YYNGEE. The V and J ends lost 0 bases and 4 bases, in that order; junction bases with no gene match: 12. This CDR3 comprises 18 residues. CDR3 loop: CASSVVPVAGGYYNEQFF. CDR3 DNA sequence: TGTGCCAGCAGCGTAGTCCCTGTGGCGGGGGGATATTACAATGAGCAGTTCTTC.

This clone is a singleton in its sample. V is TRBV6-1 and J is TRBJ1-4; D call uncertain. V lost 5 bases and J 5 bases, leaving 15 bases between the germline ends. The CDR3 sequence is 15 residues long. Germline V gene sequence: CDR1 MNHNS, CDR2 SASEGT. The CDR3 DNA reads as TGTGCCAGCAGTTCCCAATTTGACACAAATGAAAAACTGTTTTTT. It specifies CASSSQFDTNEKLFF.

This chain uses TRBV21-1 with TRBJ2-3; the table assigns TRBD1, which was not confirmed against the DNA. TRBV21-1 is given as a pseudogene. The CDR3 covers 16 residues. The CDR3 nucleotides are TGTGCCAGCAGCAAAGAAGAAGGGGACAAGGCAGATACGCAGTATTTT. Its protein is CASSKEEGDKADTQYF.

V gene TRBV10-2 combines with J gene TRBJ2-7; the match to TRBD1 covers 9 bases. CDR3 length: 14 amino acids. Per germline, CDR1 WSHSY and CDR2 SAAADI. V lost 7 bases to trimming and J lost 4 bases; unmatched junction nucleotides: 8. The CDR3, as DNA: TGCGCCAGCAAAAGGACAGGGGATGCATACGAGCAGTACTTC. It is translated as CASKRTGDAYEQYF.

The genes are TRBV25-1 and TRBJ2-3, with TRBD2 identical over 8 bases. The CDR3 consists of 18 residues. Germline CDR1 reads MGHDK; CDR2 reads SYGVNS. J lost 0 bases, V lost 1 base, and 9 bases had no gene match. The DNA for the CDR3 is TGTGCCAGCAGTGAATCCTCAACTAGCGGACCTAGCACAGATACGCAGTATTTT. It specifies CASSESSTSGPSTDTQYF.

The rearrangement joins TRBV28 to TRBJ1-4; TRBD1 aligns across 7 bases. Germline-derived CDR1 and CDR2 are MDHEN and SYDVKM. V gave up 2 bases and J gave up 8 bases; unmatched junction bases: 14. CDR3 size: 17 residues. CDR3 sequence (DNA): TGTGCCAGCAGTTTACCGGCCGGACAGGCAACTAGCGAAAAACTGTTTTTT. Its protein product is CASSLPAGQATSEKLFF. Full variable domain (outside the CDR3, taken from reference TRBV28 and TRBJ1-4): DVKVTQSSRYLVKRTGEKVFLECVQDMDHENMFWYRQDPGLGLRLIYFSYDVKMKEKGDIPEGYSVSREKKERFSLILESASTNQTSMYLCASSLPAGQATSEKLFFGSGTQLSVL.

V usage is TRBV2 and J usage is TRBJ1-2; D possibly corresponds to TRBD1 (5 bases). The CDR3 is made up of 13 amino acids. Trimming took 5 bases from V and 2 from J, leaving 9 bases between them. Germline V gene lookup returns CDR1 SNHLY and CDR2 FYNNEI. The chain's CDR3 is CASSMGQNYGYTF. For the CDR3, the DNA is TGTGCCAGCAGTATGGGGCAGAACTATGGCTACACCTTC.

This clone was seen only once. This chain uses TRBV5-7 with TRBJ1-2; no clear D. TRBV5-7 is classed as an ORF, of uncertain function. V was clipped by 4 bases and J by 6 bases, with 16 bases between them. The CDR3 length is 14 residues. The CDR3 nucleotides are TGTGCCAGCAGCCCCGGAGGGAAGGTTAATGGCTACACCTTC. This gives the protein CASSPGGKVNGYTF.

DNA for the CDR3: TGCGCCAGCAGCTTAGGACAGTGGGCCTCCTACGAGCAGTACTTC. Protein: CASSLGQWASYEQYF. The chain employs TRBV5-1 and TRBJ2-7, with a tentative D call TRBD1 (6 bases). Looked up from germline, CDR1 is SGHRS and CDR2 is YFSETQ. The CDR3 is 15 residues long. The germline V and J ends were trimmed by 2 bases and 0 bases, with 12 bases remaining between them.

The chain joins TRBV6-6 to TRBJ1-2, with 7 bases identical to TRBD1. The CDR3 spans 13 residues. V lost 5 bases to trimming and J lost 4 bases; unmatched junction nucleotides: 4. The germline V gene has CDR1 MNHNY and CDR2 SVGAGI (reference sequence). CDR3 nucleotide sequence: TGTGCCAGCAGTCCGGGACAGATCTATGGCTACACCTTC. Translating it yields CASSPGQIYGYTF.

The chain uses TRBV6-1 and TRBJ2-7, with D maybe TRBD2 (7 bases). Germline CDR1 is MNHNS and CDR2 is SASEGT. V was shortened by 6 bases and J by 6 bases, with 15 bases between the two germline ends. The CDR3 contains 13 residues. Written as DNA, the CDR3 is TGTGCCAGCAGGGCGGGGGCCATCGGCGAGCAGTACTTC. As protein: CASRAGAIGEQYF.

The chain has TRBV6-4 and TRBJ1-1; D might be TRBD1 (5 bases). Germline V gene sequence: CDR1 MRHNA, CDR2 SNTAGT. The CDR3 sequence is 14 residues long. The V end was cut by 6 bases, the J end by 0 bases, with 11 bases between. This chain's CDR3 is CASRDDSLNTEAFF. The DNA of the CDR3 is TGTGCCAGCAGAGACGACAGCCTGAACACTGAAGCTTTCTTT.

The chain is built from TRBV28 and TRBJ1-2; 8 bases match TRBD1. The germline CDR1 and CDR2 sequences are MDHEN and SYDVKM. The CDR3 length is 15 residues. The trim removed 4 bases at V and 3 bases at J, leaving 7 bases unmatched. The CDR3 nucleotides read TGTGCCAGCAGTTCCCGGACAGGGATCGACTATGGCTACACCTTC. It encodes CASSSRTGIDYGYTF.

The rearrangement uses TRBV6-1 and TRBJ1-5; D call uncertain. The germline V and J ends were trimmed by 5 bases and 0 bases, with 11 bases remaining between them. CDR3 size: 15 residues. CDR1 is MNHNS and CDR2 is SASEGT in the germline V gene. The CDR3 region has the DNA TGTGCCAGCAGTCCTAATAAGTTTAGCAATCAGCCCCAGCATTTT. Amino acids: CASSPNKFSNQPQHF.

The rearrangement links TRBV18 to TRBJ1-2; TRBD1 agrees at 8 bases. Germline V gene sequence: CDR1 KGHSH, CDR2 LQKENI. J lost 6 bases, V lost 3 bases, and 12 bases had no gene match. This CDR3 comprises 16 residues. CDR3 loop: CASSPGVTGESDGYTF. CDR3 nucleotides: TGTGCCAGCTCACCCGGGGTGACAGGGGAAAGCGATGGCTACACCTTC.

V usage is TRBV7-9 and J usage is TRBJ2-1, with 7 bases that match TRBD1. There are 13 residues in the CDR3. Per the germline V gene, CDR1 is SEHNR and CDR2 is FQNEAQ (reference sequence). After removal of 5 bases from V and 6 bases from J, the junction contained 4 bases not matched to a gene. In DNA, the CDR3 is TGTGCCAGCAGCCACTGGGACAGCAATGAGCAGTTCTTC. The encoded protein is CASSHWDSNEQFF.

The chain recombines TRBV5-6 with TRBJ2-3; the match to TRBD1 covers 7 bases. Germline-derived CDR1 and CDR2 are SGHDT and YYEEEE. This CDR3 region has 15 residues. V was clipped by 3 bases and J by 0 bases; unmatched bases: 4. This CDR3 reads CASSWDSRSTDTQYF. Written as DNA, the CDR3 is TGTGCCAGCAGCTGGGACAGTAGAAGCACAGATACGCAGTATTTT.

This clone has just one count. The rearrangement uses TRBV7-9 and TRBJ2-7; D gene uncertain. Germline CDR1 is SEHNR and CDR2 is FQNEAQ (reference sequence). There are 14 residues in the CDR3. The V end lost 5 bases, the J end lost 2 bases, and 13 bases lay between the germline ends. The CDR3 spells CASSRADNPYEQYF. DNA of the CDR3: TGTGCCAGCAGCCGCGCCGACAACCCCTACGAGCAGTACTTC. The full variable domain, in which reference TRBV7-9 and TRBJ2-7 provide the parts outside the CDR3, is DTGVSQNPRHKITKRGQNVTFRCDPISEHNRLYWYRQTLGQGPEFLTYFQNEAQLEKSRLLSDRFSAERPKGSFSTLEIQRTEQGDSAMYLCASSRADNPYEQYFGPGTRLTVT.

The V call is TRBV27, the J call TRBJ1-1; 8 nucleotides agree with TRBD1. The CDR3 is made up of 15 amino acids. The J segment lost 3 bases and the V segment lost 6 bases, leaving 9 bases of the junction unmatched. Germline V gene lookup returns CDR1 MNHEY and CDR2 SMNVEV (reference sequence). DNA for the CDR3: TGTGCCAGCAGGTTTGGGGGACAGGATTACACTGAAGCTTTCTTT. This gives the protein CASRFGGQDYTEAFF.

This chain connects TRBV2 to TRBJ2-3; D possibly corresponds to TRBD2 (7 bases). The CDR3 covers 16 residues. V was trimmed by 2 bases and J by 1 base, leaving 13 bases between them. Germline CDR1 reads SNHLY; CDR2 reads FYNNEI. The CDR3 here is CASSEWGGYRTDTQYF. DNA for the CDR3: TGTGCCAGCAGTGAATGGGGGGGCTATCGCACAGATACGCAGTATTTT.

This clone has a single count. The gene calls are TRBV27 and TRBJ2-7; D is ambiguous. The CDR3 sequence is 14 residues long. Deletions cut 6 bases from V and 0 bases from J, with 12 bases between. Germline V gene sequence: CDR1 MNHEY, CDR2 SMNVEV (reference sequence). The CDR3 reads CASSSETRSYEQYF. Written as DNA, the CDR3 is TGTGCCAGCAGCTCCGAGACACGCTCCTACGAGCAGTACTTC.

The chain combines TRBV29-1 with TRBJ1-1, with D possibly matching TRBD1 (6 bases). The CDR3 runs to 13 residues. Germline values: CDR1 SQVTM, CDR2 ANQGSEA. With 7 bases removed from V and 1 base from J, the gap between germline ends came to 13 bases. CDR3 sequence: CSAPQGENTEAFF. In DNA, the CDR3 is TGCAGCGCCCCACAGGGAGAGAACACTGAAGCTTTCTTT.

The chain has TRBV1 and TRBJ2-1; no DNA check was done on the table's D call, TRBD2. TRBV1 is tagged as a pseudogene. The CDR3 is 16 amino acids. The CDR3 region has the DNA TGCACCAGCAAGGGAAAAGTAGATCTAGCGGGGCATGAGCAGTTCTTC. It specifies CTSKGKVDLAGHEQFF.

The V call is TRBV2, the J call TRBJ1-1; D unclear. Germline CDR1 reads SNHLY; CDR2 reads FYNNEI. Trimming removed 5 bases at V and 1 base at J, with 20 bases between. This CDR3 has 17 amino acids. The CDR3, as DNA: TGTGCCAGCAGTTCAAACGGCCTCGTTGAGGCGAACACTGAAGCTTTCTTT. Amino acids: CASSSNGLVEANTEAFF.

This chain connects TRBV5-6 to TRBJ2-1; possible D gene TRBD2, 5 bases. V shed 2 bases and J shed 7 bases, with 7 bases lying between them. The germline V gene has CDR1 SGHDT and CDR2 YYEEEE. The CDR3 consists of 12 residues. This CDR3 reads CASSFSGNEQFF. CDR3 DNA sequence: TGTGCCAGCAGCTTTTCGGGGAATGAGCAGTTCTTC.

The chain recombines TRBV7-8 with TRBJ1-2, with D tentatively TRBD1 (5 bases). The CDR3 spans 15 residues. CDR1 SGHVS and CDR2 FQNEAQ come from the germline V gene. V lost 0 bases and J lost 8, with 16 bases in between. This CDR3 reads CASSLAPLGGGGYTF. CDR3 coding DNA: TGTGCCAGCAGCTTAGCCCCTTTGGGGGGTGGCGGCTACACCTTC. Combining the CDR3 with reference TRBV7-8 and TRBJ1-2 gives the whole variable domain GAGVSQSPRYKVAKRGQDVALRCDPISGHVSLFWYQQALGQGPEFLTYFQNEAQLDKSGLPSDRFFAERPEGSVSTLKIQRTQQEDSAVYLCASSLAPLGGGGYTFGSGTRLTVV.